The 4 T cell receptor beta chains given below trace back to one sample, sequenced in a study of Ad26.COV2.S vaccination and SARS-CoV-2 variants. Profiling relied on immunoSEQ multiplex PCR, and the TCRdb table lists in-frame clones only, not all of them. The sample holds about 390,000 clones; 88% are singletons and the top ten take 3% to 3.5%. The treatment: over 15 received Ad26.COV2.S at low or high dose, single or two shots; roughly five received placebo; per-sample allocation not given. The samples date from day 63 after the first vaccine or placebo injection. This specimen consisted of peripheral blood, obtained in a trial of Ad26.COV2.S vaccine versus placebo. Every receptor here comes from a person aged 18-65 years who received the Ad26.COV2.S COVID-19 vaccine or a placebo.

This chain uses TRBV27 with TRBJ1-5, with TRBD1 identical over 8 bases. In germline, CDR1 is MNHEY, CDR2 SMNVEV (reference sequence). This CDR3 region has 15 residues. V gave up 5 bases and J gave up 4 bases; unmatched junction bases: 7. The CDR3 DNA follows: TGTGCCAGCAGTAACCGGGACAGGTTTAATCAGCCCCAGCATTTT. Its translation: CASSNRDRFNQPQHF.

The chain combines TRBV4-1 with TRBJ2-7; possibly TRBD1 or TRBD2 for D (6 bases each). V was cut by 1 base and J by 2 bases, with 12 bases left in between. Germline V CDR1 and CDR2: MGHRA, YSYEKL. The length of the CDR3 is 15 residues. The CDR3 here is CASSQVLRDTYEQYF. Here the CDR3 DNA reads TGCGCCAGCAGCCAAGTCCTGCGGGACACCTACGAGCAGTACTTC.

The J gene is TRBJ1-6, the V gene TRBV18; D is perhaps TRBD1 (5 bases). Trimming removed 0 bases at V and 10 bases at J, with 10 bases between. Germline V lookup: CDR1 KGHSH, CDR2 LQKENI. This CDR3 spans 14 amino acids. DNA of the CDR3: TGTGCCAGCTCACCACCGCGCCCAGGGTCACCCCTCCACTTT. Translated, it gives CASSPPRPGSPLHF.

The V and J genes are TRBV6-5 and TRBJ2-1; 8 bases match TRBD2. V lost 3 bases and J lost 2; bases outside the gene matches: 6. Germline CDR1 reads MNHEY; CDR2 reads SVGAGI. The CDR3 runs to 16 residues. The DNA of the CDR3 is TGTGCCAGCAGTTATGCTAGCGGGCTCCCCTACAATGAGCAGTTCTTC. Amino acids: CASSYASGLPYNEQFF.